One and the same sample provided the 25 T cell receptor beta chains below, sequenced in a study of blood T cell repertoires in COVID-19. The assay was immunoSEQ multiplex PCR, and TCRdb's table has in-frame clones only and misses some. The repertoire holds approximately 70,000 clones, with about 91% as singletons. The sequenced sample was peripheral blood. The receptors were sampled from a man in his forties with COVID-19, enrolled during active disease.

This chain connects TRBV10-2 to TRBJ2-3; 8 bases line up with TRBD2. Unmatched junction bases numbered 3, after V lost 2 bases and J lost 14 bases. Germline-derived CDR1 and CDR2 are WSHSY and SAAADI. The CDR3 totals 11 residues. The CDR3 bases are TGCGCCAGCAGTGAGGCAGGACTAGCGTATTTT. It yields the protein CASSEAGLAYF.

The table lists this clone with a few counts. The chain combines TRBV6-1 with TRBJ1-5, with TRBD1 matching 7 bases. The V segment lost 0 bases and the J segment 6 bases; nucleotides outside the gene matches: 2. This CDR3 contains 14 residues. The germline V gene encodes CDR1 MNHNS and CDR2 SASEGT. CDR3 protein: CASSEAGGSQPQHF. Written as DNA, the CDR3 is TGTGCCAGCAGTGAAGCAGGGGGCAGTCAGCCCCAGCATTTT.

The V call is TRBV3-1 (or the pseudogene TRBV3-2), the J call TRBJ1-2; TRBD1 matches at 7 bases. Looked up from germline, CDR1 is LGHDT and CDR2 is YNNKEL (reference sequence). This CDR3 is built from 15 residues. Losses at the gene ends were 4 bases for V and 1 base for J; bases not matched to a gene: 6. The CDR3 DNA sequence: TGTGCCAGCAGCCTCTGGACAGGACTTAACTATGGCTACACCTTC. Protein product: CASSLWTGLNYGYTF.

The chain has TRBV30 and TRBJ2-3; 8 bases are a match to TRBD1. The CDR3 loop spans 14 amino acids. The germline V gene has CDR1 GTSNPN and CDR2 SVGIG (reference sequence). Trimming removed 5 bases from V and 1 base from J; junction bases left unmatched: 5. Written as DNA, the CDR3 is TGTGCCTGGGCCAGGGGGCTGGGCACAGATACGCAGTATTTT. It is translated as CAWARGLGTDTQYF.

The V call is TRBV15, the J call TRBJ2-5, with TRBD1 matching over 9 bases. Germline V gives CDR1 LNHNV, CDR2 YYDKDF (reference sequence). The CDR3 totals 17 residues. With V trimmed by 5 bases and J by 1 base, 11 bases remained unmatched. The CDR3 spells CATSGLRDRDPQETQYF. The CDR3 coding sequence is TGTGCCACCAGCGGACTCCGGGACAGGGACCCCCAAGAGACCCAGTACTTC.

The genes are TRBV19 and TRBJ1-1; possibly TRBD1 for D (5 bases). Germline V lookup: CDR1 LNHDA, CDR2 SQIVND (reference sequence). V lost 0 bases to trimming and J lost 5 bases, with 10 bases between them. The CDR3 is made up of 14 amino acids. CDR3: CASSIDEGRTEAFF. CDR3 nucleotides: TGTGCCAGTAGTATAGATGAGGGGAGGACTGAAGCTTTCTTT. Supplemented by reference TRBV19 and TRBJ1-1, the full variable domain reads DGGITQSPKYLFRKEGQNVTLSCEQNLNHDAMYWYRQDPGQGLRLIYYSQIVNDFQKGDIAEGYSVSREKKESFPLTVTSAQKNPTAFYLCASSIDEGRTEAFFGQGTRLTVV.

The J gene is TRBJ2-1, the V gene TRBV3-1 (or the pseudogene TRBV3-2); possible D gene TRBD1, 5 bases. The CDR3 length is 16 residues. The ends were cut back, 4 bases at V and 3 bases at J, with 16 bases in the middle. Looked up from germline, CDR1 is LGHDT and CDR2 is YNNKEL (reference sequence). This CDR3 is CASSLGHPSYYNEQFF. The CDR3 DNA follows: TGTGCCAGCAGCCTAGGACATCCCTCCTACTACAATGAGCAGTTCTTC.

This rearrangement joins TRBV5-1 to TRBJ2-3; D not resolved. V was cut by 6 bases and J by 6 bases, with 14 bases left in between. The CDR3 totals 13 residues. The germline CDR1 and CDR2 sequences are SGHRS and YFSETQ. This CDR3 reads CASTEAYSDTQYF. CDR3 coding DNA: TGCGCCAGCACCGAAGCTTATTCGGATACGCAGTATTTT.

V gene TRBV9 combines with J gene TRBJ2-3, with 12 nucleotides matching TRBD2. The ends lost 4 bases at V and 5 bases at J; junction bases unmatched: 11. This CDR3 has 17 residues. CDR1 is SGDLS and CDR2 is YYNGEE in the germline V gene. DNA for the CDR3: TGTGCCAGCAGCCCCTCCCCTCTAGCGGGGGGGCAAGATACGCAGTATTTT. Translation gives CASSPSPLAGGQDTQYF.

The chain couples TRBV3-1 (or the pseudogene TRBV3-2) to TRBJ2-7; a possible D gene is TRBD1 (5 bases). The V end was cut by 6 bases, the J end by 5 bases, with 14 bases between. There are 13 residues in the CDR3. The germline CDR1 and CDR2 sequences are LGHDT and YNNKEL (reference sequence). The CDR3 here is CASRQAVGDEQYF. For the CDR3, the DNA is TGTGCCAGCAGACAGGCCGTGGGTGACGAGCAGTACTTC.

This chain uses TRBV5-1 with TRBJ2-3; 10 nucleotides align to TRBD2. The CDR3 contains 18 residues. The trim removed 0 bases at V and 3 bases at J, leaving 10 bases unmatched. Germline V gene lookup returns CDR1 SGHRS and CDR2 YFSETQ. CDR3 loop: CASSLGLAGVRPTDTQYF. The CDR3 DNA follows: TGCGCCAGCAGCTTGGGGCTAGCGGGGGTCAGGCCGACAGATACGCAGTATTTT.

In the case of this clone: A junction end diverges from the germline sequence, so it may reflect a read error. In the same sample, other DNA sequences code for this CDR3. The chain has TRBV2 and TRBJ2-2; TRBD2 agrees at 7 bases. CDR3 length equals 14 residues. Germline V gene data show CDR1 as SNHLY and CDR2 as FYNNEI. Here the CDR3 DNA reads TGTGCCAGCATGGGGACTATGCACACTGGGGAGCTGTTTTTT. This codes for CASMGTMHTGELFF. Based on the CDR3 plus reference TRBV2 and TRBJ2-2, the full variable domain is EPEVTQTPSHQVTQMGQEVILRCVPISNHLYFYWYRQILGQKVEFLVSFYNNEISEKSEIFDDQFSVERPDGSNFTLKIRSTKLEDSAMYFCASMGTMHTGELFFGEGSRLTVL.

The chain links TRBV7-9 to TRBJ1-1, with D possibly TRBD1 on 5 matching bases. This CDR3 region has 17 residues. The germline V and J ends were trimmed by 5 bases and 6 bases, with 25 bases remaining between them. Per germline, CDR1 SEHNR and CDR2 FQNEAQ (reference sequence). CDR3: CASSPQSGAPGVAEAFF. CDR3 DNA: TGTGCCAGCAGCCCACAAAGCGGGGCCCCGGGGGTGGCTGAAGCTTTCTTT.

The chain recombines TRBV28 with TRBJ2-1; 10 nucleotides align to TRBD2. The ends lost 6 bases at V and 4 bases at J; junction bases unmatched: 9. This CDR3 region has 16 residues. CDR1 MDHEN and CDR2 SYDVKM come from the germline V gene. The CDR3 region has the DNA TGTGCCAGCAGAGCTGACAGCGGGGGGGGGTACAATGAGCAGTTCTTC. Translation gives CASRADSGGGYNEQFF.

The rearrangement links TRBV6-1 to TRBJ2-7; a weak D match, TRBD1 (5 bases). The germline V gene has CDR1 MNHNS and CDR2 SASEGT. CDR3 length: 15 residues. V lost 2 bases and J lost 7, with 18 bases in between. The CDR3 reads CASSEQGSPLGEQYF. Here the CDR3 DNA reads TGTGCCAGCAGTGAACAGGGCAGCCCTCTCGGTGAGCAGTACTTC.

The gene calls are TRBV3-1 (or the pseudogene TRBV3-2) and TRBJ1-2, with D hard to call. The CDR3 spans 15 residues. Deletions cut 3 bases from V and 4 bases from J, with 15 bases between. Germline CDR1 reads LGHDT; CDR2 reads YNNKEL (reference sequence). CDR3 in DNA: TGTGCCAGCAGCCAGTCGGGGAAAAGCGTCTATGGCTACACCTTC. Encoded protein: CASSQSGKSVYGYTF.

V usage is TRBV28 and J usage is TRBJ1-2; D call uncertain. Trimming left V 6 bases short and J 1 base short, with 15 bases between. Germline-derived CDR1 and CDR2 are MDHEN and SYDVKM. CDR3 length equals 15 residues. The CDR3: CASRPNKAGNYGYTF. As DNA, the CDR3 is TGTGCCAGCAGGCCAAATAAAGCGGGTAACTATGGCTACACCTTC.

The chain couples TRBV12-3 or TRBV12-4 to TRBJ1-2; D is possibly TRBD1 (6 bases). Deletions cut 6 bases from V and 6 bases from J, with 14 bases between. The CDR3 totals 13 residues. Here the CDR3 reads CASSITGFHGYTF. As DNA, the CDR3 is TGTGCCAGCAGCATAACAGGGTTCCATGGCTACACCTTC.

The chain is built from TRBV19 and TRBJ1-1, with TRBD1 as a possible D gene (5 bases). Trimming left V 4 bases short and J 4 bases short, with 16 bases between. In germline, CDR1 is LNHDA, CDR2 SQIVND (reference sequence). This CDR3 region has 15 residues. The CDR3 protein is CASSTPEGRATEAFF. As DNA, the CDR3 is TGTGCCAGTAGTACCCCGGAGGGGAGGGCCACTGAAGCTTTCTTT.

J is TRBJ1-5 and V is TRBV6-1; no firm D call. CDR3 length equals 12 residues. V was pared by 3 bases and J by 11 bases, with 11 bases between. From germline, CDR1 is MNHNS and CDR2 SASEGT. CDR3 region: CASSDHQVTQHF. The CDR3 region has the DNA TGTGCCAGCAGTGACCATCAGGTGACCCAGCATTTT.

This clone was seen repeatedly, ten times or more. The chain uses TRBV6-5 and TRBJ2-7; D might be TRBD1 (6 bases). V lost 0 bases, J lost 6 bases, and 9 bases lay in between. Germline CDR1 is MNHEY and CDR2 is SVGAGI. This CDR3 has 13 amino acids. The CDR3 DNA follows: TGTGCCAGCAGTTACTCAACAGGGTTCGAGCAGTACTTC. Its translation is CASSYSTGFEQYF.

The rearrangement links TRBV23-1 to TRBJ1-4, with 7 bases fitting TRBD1. TRBV23-1 is noted as an ORF with a role that remains uncertain. The CDR3 has 15 residues. J was trimmed by 7 bases and V by 7 bases; bases with no gene match: 12. CDR3 amino acids: CASKPDRAVGEKLFF. CDR3 nucleotide sequence: TGCGCCAGCAAACCCGACAGGGCAGTCGGTGAAAAACTGTTTTTT.

V and J are TRBV2 and TRBJ1-5; 7 bases are shared with TRBD1. Germline loops: CDR1 SNHLY, CDR2 FYNNEI. With 6 bases clipped from V and 0 bases from J, the junction kept 17 bases outside the gene matches. The CDR3 is 19 residues long. Written as DNA, the CDR3 is TGTGCCAGCAGGGCACCCCGCCAGGGGGGCATCAATAGCAATCAGCCCCAGCATTTT. Translation: CASRAPRQGGINSNQPQHF.

This rearrangement joins TRBV21-1 to TRBJ1-6. TRBV21-1 is shown as a pseudogene. The CDR3 contains 13 residues. CDR3: CASSKALGSPLHF. The CDR3 nucleotides are TGTGCCAGCAGCAAAGCGCTAGGCTCACCCCTCCACTTT.

This clone was seen a single time. This chain links TRBV28 with TRBJ2-7, with 8 bases identical to TRBD1. The V segment lost 5 bases and the J segment 10 bases; nucleotides outside the gene matches: 7. The germline CDR1 and CDR2 sequences are MDHEN and SYDVKM. There are 12 residues in the CDR3. This CDR3 reads CASSLQGAKQYF. CDR3 DNA sequence: TGTGCCAGCAGTCTGCAGGGGGCAAAACAGTACTTC.